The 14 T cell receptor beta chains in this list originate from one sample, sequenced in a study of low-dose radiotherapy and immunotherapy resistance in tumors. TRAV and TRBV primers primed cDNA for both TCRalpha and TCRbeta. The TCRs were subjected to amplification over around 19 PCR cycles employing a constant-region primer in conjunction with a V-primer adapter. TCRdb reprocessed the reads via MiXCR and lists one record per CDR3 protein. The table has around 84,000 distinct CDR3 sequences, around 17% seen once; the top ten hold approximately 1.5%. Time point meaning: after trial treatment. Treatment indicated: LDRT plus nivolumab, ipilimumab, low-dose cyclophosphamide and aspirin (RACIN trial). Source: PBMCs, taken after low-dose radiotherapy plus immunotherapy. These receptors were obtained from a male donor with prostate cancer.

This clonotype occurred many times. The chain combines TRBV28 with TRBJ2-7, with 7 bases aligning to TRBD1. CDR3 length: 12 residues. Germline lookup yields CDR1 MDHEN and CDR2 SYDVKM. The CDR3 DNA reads TGTGGTGCGACAGGGCCAAGCTACGAGCAGTACTTC. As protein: CGATGPSYEQYF.

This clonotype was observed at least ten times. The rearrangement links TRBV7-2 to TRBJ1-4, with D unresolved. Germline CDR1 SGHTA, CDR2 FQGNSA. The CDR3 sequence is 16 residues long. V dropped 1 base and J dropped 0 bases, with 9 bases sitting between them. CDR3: CASSLEPFATNEKLFF. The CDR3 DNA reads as TGTGCCAGCAGCTTAGAACCGTTTGCAACTAATGAAAAACTGTTTTTT.

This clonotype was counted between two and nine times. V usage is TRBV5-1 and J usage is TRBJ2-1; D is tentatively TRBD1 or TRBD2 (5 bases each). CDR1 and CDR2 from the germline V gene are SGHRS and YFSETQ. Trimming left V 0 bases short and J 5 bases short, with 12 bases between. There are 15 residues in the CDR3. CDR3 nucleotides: TGCGCCAGCAGCTTGGCCGGGACGTACAACAATGAGCAGTTCTTC. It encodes CASSLAGTYNNEQFF.

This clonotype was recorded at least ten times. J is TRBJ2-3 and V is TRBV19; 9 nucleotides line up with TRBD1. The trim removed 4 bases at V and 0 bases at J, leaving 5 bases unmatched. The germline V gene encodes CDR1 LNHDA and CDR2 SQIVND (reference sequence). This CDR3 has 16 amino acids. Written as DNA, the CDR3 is TGTGCCAGTAGTACATTAGGGACAGGGAGCACAGATACGCAGTATTTT. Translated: CASSTLGTGSTDTQYF.

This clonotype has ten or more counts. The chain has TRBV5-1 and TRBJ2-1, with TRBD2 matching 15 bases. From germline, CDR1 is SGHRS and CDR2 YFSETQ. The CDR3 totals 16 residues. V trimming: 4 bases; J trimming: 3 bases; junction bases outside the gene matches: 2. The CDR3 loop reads CASSGGLAGGYNEQFF. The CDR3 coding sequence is TGCGCCAGCAGCGGGGGACTAGCGGGAGGCTACAATGAGCAGTTCTTC. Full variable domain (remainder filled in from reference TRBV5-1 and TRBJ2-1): KAGVTQTPRYLIKTRGQQVTLSCSPISGHRSVSWYQQTPGQGLQFLFEYFSETQRNKGNFPGRFSGRQFSNSRSEMNVSTLELGDSALYLCASSGGLAGGYNEQFFGPGTRLTVL.

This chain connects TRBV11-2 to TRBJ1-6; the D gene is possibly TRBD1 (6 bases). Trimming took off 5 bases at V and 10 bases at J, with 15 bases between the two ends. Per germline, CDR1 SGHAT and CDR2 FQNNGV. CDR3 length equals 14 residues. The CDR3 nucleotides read TGTGCCAGCAGCACCACAGGGTTCGGCTCACCCCTCCACTTT. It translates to CASSTTGFGSPLHF. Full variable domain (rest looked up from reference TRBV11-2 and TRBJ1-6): EAGVAQSPRYKIIEKRQSVAFWCNPISGHATLYWYQQILGQGPKLLIQFQNNGVVDDSQLPKDRFSAERLKGVDSTLKIQPAKLEDSAVYLCASSTTGFGSPLHFGNGTRLTVT.

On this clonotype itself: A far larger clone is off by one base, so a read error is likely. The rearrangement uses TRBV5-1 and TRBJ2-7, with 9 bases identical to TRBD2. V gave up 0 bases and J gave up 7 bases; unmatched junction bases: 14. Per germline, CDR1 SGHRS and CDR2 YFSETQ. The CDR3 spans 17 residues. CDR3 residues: CASSLVGGSGGHNEQYF. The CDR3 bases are TGCGCCAGCAGCTTGGTAGGCGGGAGCGGGGGGCACAATGAGCAGTACTTC.

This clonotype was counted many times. This chain's CDR3 is CATGRVDNEKLFF. The CDR3 DNA reads TGTGCCACCGGGCGGGTTGATAATGAAAAACTGTTTTTT. The chain joins TRBV7-9 to TRBJ1-4; no clear D. Trimming took 10 bases from V and 4 from J, leaving 13 bases between them. CDR3 size: 13 residues. Germline V gene data show CDR1 as SEHNR and CDR2 as FQNEAQ (reference sequence).

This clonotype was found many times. The DNA of the CDR3 is TGTGCCAGCAGCGTAGCGACTCGGGGGCCGGGGGAGCTGTTTTTT. Its translation is CASSVATRGPGELFF. V is TRBV9 and J is TRBJ2-2, with D perhaps given as TRBD1 or TRBD2 (6 bases each). Germline lookup yields CDR1 SGDLS and CDR2 YYNGEE. The CDR3 loop spans 15 amino acids. With 0 bases removed from V and 8 bases from J, the gap between germline ends came to 14 bases.

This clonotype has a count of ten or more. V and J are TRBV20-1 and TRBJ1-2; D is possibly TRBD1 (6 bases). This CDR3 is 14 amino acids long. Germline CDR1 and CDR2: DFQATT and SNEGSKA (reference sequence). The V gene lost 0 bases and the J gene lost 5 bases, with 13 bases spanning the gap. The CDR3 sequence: CSARDQGPGYGYTF. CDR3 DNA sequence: TGCAGTGCTAGAGATCAGGGGCCCGGGTATGGCTACACCTTC.

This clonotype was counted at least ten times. CDR3 in amino acids: CASSQDMDPYTGELFF. For the CDR3, the DNA is TGTGCCAGCAGCCAAGACATGGACCCCTACACCGGGGAGCTGTTTTTT. The rearrangement links TRBV3-1 to TRBJ2-2; D call uncertain. CDR1 and CDR2 from the germline V gene are LGHDT and YNNKEL (reference sequence). The CDR3 extends over 16 amino acids. Trimming shortened V by 0 bases and J by 3 bases, and 11 bases separated the two germline ends.

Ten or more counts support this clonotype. CDR3 DNA: TGTGCCAGCAGGAACCCAGCAGGGGGTGGCTACACCTTC. It is translated as CASRNPAGGGYTF. The gene calls are TRBV6-2 or TRBV6-3 and TRBJ1-2; 7 bases agree with TRBD1. The CDR3 length is 13 residues. V was clipped by 6 bases and J by 7 bases; unmatched bases: 8. From germline, CDR1 is MNHEY and CDR2 SVGEGT.

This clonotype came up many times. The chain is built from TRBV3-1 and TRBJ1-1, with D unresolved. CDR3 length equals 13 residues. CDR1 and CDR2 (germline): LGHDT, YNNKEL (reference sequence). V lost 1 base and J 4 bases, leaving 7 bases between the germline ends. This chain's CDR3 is CASSQGISTEAFF. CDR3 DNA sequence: TGTGCCAGCAGCCAAGGGATAAGCACTGAAGCTTTCTTT.

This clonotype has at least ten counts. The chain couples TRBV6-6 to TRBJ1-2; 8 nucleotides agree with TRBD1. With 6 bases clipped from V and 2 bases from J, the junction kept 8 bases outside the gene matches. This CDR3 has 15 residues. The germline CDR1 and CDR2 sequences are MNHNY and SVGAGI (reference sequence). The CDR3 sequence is CASSLGTGQNYGYTF. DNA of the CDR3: TGTGCCAGCAGCCTAGGGACAGGACAAAACTATGGCTACACCTTC.